The T cell receptor (beta chain) under discussion was sequenced for a study of blood T cell repertoires in COVID-19. Overall study context: Samples representing acute and convalescent COVID-19 were sourced from the United States, Italy and Spain.

In the original workflow: Nucleated cell counts were estimated from reference gene primer amplification. Assay: immunoSEQ multiplex PCR; the TCRdb copy retains only in-frame clones and omits some. The V and J calls and clone size were taken over from that table, and D and trimming were inferred from the DNA. Of about 120,000 clones in the sample, 65% to 90% were seen once. V lost 6 bases, J lost 3 bases, and 4 bases stayed unmatched. From germline, CDR1 is SGHRS and CDR2 YFSETQ. There are 14 residues in the CDR3. This clone is a singleton in its sample. The TCR originated in a man older than 75 with acute or convalescent COVID-19. The chain joins TRBV5-1 to TRBJ2-1; 9 bases align to TRBD1. The sample consisted of peripheral blood. This CDR3 reads CASTPGQGYNEQFF. CDR3 bases: TGCGCCAGCACTCCGGGACAGGGCTACAATGAGCAGTTCTTC.